The 24 T cell receptor beta chains given below trace back to one sample, sequenced in a study of response to subunit inactivated influenza vaccine. TCRdb ran MiXCR on the RT-PCR reads and lists one entry per CDR3 protein. This sample yields about 700,000 distinct CDR3 sequences, of which more than 15% are seen a single time; 11% belongs to the top ten. This specimen consisted of PBMCs from blood, obtained 11 to 12 days after vaccination. The receptor source for this set is a man aged 45 to 65 who received an inactivated influenza vaccine.

Many counts were recorded for this clonotype. Here the CDR3 reads CASKGHSSSYEQYF. Here the CDR3 DNA reads TGCGCCAGCAAAGGCCACTCCAGCTCCTACGAGCAGTACTTC. The rearrangement joins TRBV5-1 to TRBJ2-7; no reliable D call. Germline CDR1 and CDR2: SGHRS and YFSETQ. The CDR3 is 14 residues long. Trimming pared 6 bases from V and 0 bases from J, leaving 13 bases between.

The rearrangement uses TRBV5-1 and TRBJ2-7; a weak D match, TRBD2 (6 bases). This CDR3 contains 15 residues. In germline, CDR1 is SGHRS, CDR2 YFSETQ. Trimming stripped 0 bases from V and 3 bases from J, with 13 bases between. In nucleotides, the CDR3 is TGCGCCAGCAGCTTGGGATGGGGGGAGGTCTACGAGCAGTACTTC. Encoded protein: CASSLGWGEVYEQYF. Full variable domain (remainder filled in from reference TRBV5-1 and TRBJ2-7): KAGVTQTPRYLIKTRGQQVTLSCSPISGHRSVSWYQQTPGQGLQFLFEYFSETQRNKGNFPGRFSGRQFSNSRSEMNVSTLELGDSALYLCASSLGWGEVYEQYFGPGTRLTVT.

This clonotype was picked up a small number of times. The chain employs TRBV7-8 and TRBJ1-2; D is unclear. The CDR3 is 15 amino acids. From germline, CDR1 is SGHVS and CDR2 FQNEAQ. V was clipped by 2 bases and J by 2 bases, with 12 bases between them. CDR3 region: CASSLSPGGNYGYTF. The DNA for the CDR3 is TGTGCCAGCAGCTTAAGTCCGGGTGGGAACTATGGCTACACCTTC.

This clonotype came up a few times. This sequence joins TRBV6-1 and TRBJ1-2; D is ambiguous. The CDR3 totals 13 residues. Germline CDR1 and CDR2: MNHNS and SASEGT. V lost 2 bases and J 4 bases, leaving 8 bases between the germline ends. The CDR3 region is CASSERAAYGYTF. CDR3 DNA sequence: TGTGCCAGCAGTGAACGGGCTGCCTATGGCTACACCTTC.

This clonotype was detected ten times or more. The V call is TRBV12-3 or TRBV12-4, the J call TRBJ2-6; 8 bases align to TRBD1. Trimming removed 1 base from V and 5 bases from J; junction bases left unmatched: 10. The CDR3 is 18 amino acids. The CDR3 sequence: CASSLGTGKIIRANVLTF. The CDR3 region has the DNA TGTGCCAGCAGTTTAGGGACAGGGAAAATTATTCGGGCCAACGTCCTGACTTTC.

This rearrangement joins TRBV4-3 to TRBJ2-1; no reliable D call. Per the germline V gene, CDR1 is LGHNA and CDR2 is YSLEER. The CDR3 runs to 16 residues. V was cut by 0 bases and J by 2 bases, with 11 bases left in between. CDR3 DNA: TGCGCCAGCAGCCAAGATGCCACTGCGACCTACAATGAGCAGTTCTTC. Translation gives CASSQDATATYNEQFF.

The rearrangement links TRBV20-1 to TRBJ2-5; 11 bases are shared with TRBD2. Germline CDR1 DFQATT, CDR2 SNEGSKA (reference sequence). The CDR3 runs 17 residues. The V and J ends lost 6 bases and 1 base, in that order; junction bases with no gene match: 13. In nucleotides, the CDR3 is TGCAGTGCCTCCGGACTAGCGGGTCTCTCAATCCAAGAGACCCAGTACTTC. Translation gives CSASGLAGLSIQETQYF.

The rearrangement links TRBV29-1 to TRBJ2-3; TRBD2 matches 7 bases. The J segment lost 2 bases and the V segment lost 5 bases, leaving 13 bases of the junction unmatched. In germline, CDR1 is SQVTM, CDR2 ANQGSEA. The CDR3 length is 16 residues. CDR3 DNA sequence: TGCAGCGTTAAGCTATATAGCGGGCTCCTCACAGATACGCAGTATTTT. This sequence encodes CSVKLYSGLLTDTQYF.

This clonotype came up a few times. The CDR3 loop reads CASSQDEGEQYF. The CDR3 nucleotides read TGCGCCAGCAGCCAAGATGAAGGGGAGCAGTACTTC. J is TRBJ2-7 and V is TRBV4-3; D ambiguous. CDR1 and CDR2 (germline): LGHNA, YSLEER. The CDR3 consists of 12 residues. The V end lost 0 bases, the J end lost 7 bases, and 7 bases lay between the germline ends.

This clonotype showed up just a few times. This chain uses TRBV4-2 with TRBJ2-5; 8 bases map to TRBD1. The V gene end was trimmed by 0 bases and the J gene end by 5 bases; junction bases not matched to a gene: 11. Germline-derived CDR1 and CDR2 are LGHNA and YNFKEQ. CDR3 size: 17 residues. The CDR3 region has the DNA TGTGCCAGCAGCCAAGAAAGGTCGGGACAGGCAGGGGAGACCCAGTACTTC. Its translation is CASSQERSGQAGETQYF.

V usage is TRBV11-2 and J usage is TRBJ2-4, with D perhaps TRBD1 or TRBD2 (6 bases each). CDR1 is SGHAT and CDR2 is FQNNGV in the germline V gene. The CDR3 has 13 residues. Trimming removed 5 bases at V and 8 bases at J, with 13 bases between. CDR3 nucleotides: TGTGCCAGCAGCGTAGGGGGGAGTTACATTCAGTACTTC. It is translated as CASSVGGSYIQYF.

The chain couples TRBV9 to TRBJ2-7, with 7 nucleotides matching TRBD1. The CDR3 is 14 residues long. V was pared by 4 bases and J by 6 bases, with 10 bases of the junction left unmatched. CDR1 and CDR2 (germline): SGDLS, YYNGEE. The CDR3 loop is CASSRADRASEQYF. DNA of the CDR3: TGTGCCAGCAGCCGGGCTGACAGGGCGAGCGAGCAGTACTTC. The full variable domain, completed using reference TRBV9 and TRBJ2-7, is DSGVTQTPKHLITATGQRVTLRCSPRSGDLSVYWYQQSLDQGLQFLIQYYNGEERAKGNILERFSAQQFPDLHSELNLSSLELGDSALYFCASSRADRASEQYFGPGTRLTVT.

This clonotype was observed a handful of times. The chain carries TRBV7-2 and TRBJ2-2; maybe TRBD1 (5 bases). V lost 3 bases to trimming and J lost 1 base, with 9 bases between them. CDR1 and CDR2 from the germline V gene are SGHTA and FQGNSA. The CDR3 is 15 amino acids. The CDR3 sequence: CASSFYRQNTGELFF. CDR3 bases: TGTGCCAGCAGCTTCTACAGGCAGAACACCGGGGAGCTGTTTTTT.

This chain uses TRBV4-2 with TRBJ2-1; 14 bases are shared with TRBD2. This CDR3 region has 19 residues. The germline V gene encodes CDR1 LGHNA and CDR2 YNFKEQ. V lost 2 bases, J lost 6 bases, and 12 bases stayed unmatched. The CDR3 bases are TGTGCCAGCAGCCAAATTGGACTAGCGGGAGGAGTGCTGGGCAATGAGCAGTTCTTC. Protein: CASSQIGLAGGVLGNEQFF.

This chain uses TRBV28 with TRBJ2-7, with no clear D. The CDR3 runs to 14 residues. CDR1 MDHEN and CDR2 SYDVKM come from the germline V gene. CDR3 loop: CASSTVLRTYEQYF. In DNA, the CDR3 is TGTGCTAGTAGTACGGTTTTACGTACCTACGAGCAGTACTTC.

About this clonotype itself: One junction end disagrees with the germline gene, perhaps due to a read error. The chain joins TRBV11-1 to TRBJ2-5; possibly TRBD1 for D (6 bases). Germline-derived CDR1 and CDR2 are SGHAT and FQDESV (reference sequence). The length of the CDR3 is 19 residues. CDR3 in DNA: TGTGCCAGCAGCTTAGAAGGCAGGCTACGACAAAAGGGACAAGGGACCCAGTACTTC. Amino acids: CASSLEGRLRQKGQGTQYF.

This clonotype was counted a few times. The chain has TRBV7-2 and TRBJ2-1, with a weak D call TRBD1 (5 bases). From germline, CDR1 is SGHTA and CDR2 FQGNSA. Trimming stripped 5 bases from V and 0 bases from J, with 14 bases between. CDR3 length: 16 residues. The CDR3 DNA reads TGTGCCAGCAGCAAACAAGGGGTCAACTCCTACAATGAGCAGTTCTTC. This codes for CASSKQGVNSYNEQFF.

This clonotype was counted ten times or more. The rearrangement uses TRBV6-2 or TRBV6-3 and TRBJ1-5, with D tentatively TRBD1 (5 bases). Trimming removed 6 bases from V and 3 bases from J, with 12 bases in between. Germline V gene sequence: CDR1 MNHEY, CDR2 SVGEGT. The CDR3 contains 14 residues. The CDR3 spells CASSKGRDNQPQHF. CDR3 in DNA: TGTGCCAGCAGCAAGGGGAGGGACAATCAGCCCCAGCATTTT.

This chain connects TRBV5-1 to TRBJ2-7; a possible D gene is TRBD1 (5 bases). Germline V lookup: CDR1 SGHRS, CDR2 YFSETQ. CDR3 length: 17 residues. Trimming removed 0 bases at V and 0 bases at J, with 16 bases between. The CDR3 bases are TGCGCCAGCAGCTTGGAAGGTCCAGGGTTTTCCTCCTACGAGCAGTACTTC. Translated, it gives CASSLEGPGFSSYEQYF.

V and J are TRBV28 and TRBJ2-3; D might be TRBD1 (6 bases). V shed 6 bases and J shed 6 bases, with 22 bases lying between them. CDR3 length: 16 amino acids. Germline lookup yields CDR1 MDHEN and CDR2 SYDVKM. The CDR3 DNA follows: TGTGCCAGCAGCGCCCAGGGGCGAGGCCACGTGGATACGCAGTATTTT. Its translation: CASSAQGRGHVDTQYF.

This clonotype was picked up a small number of times. V is TRBV3-1 and J is TRBJ1-1; unclear D gene. The length of the CDR3 is 13 residues. V was pared by 1 base and J by 3 bases, with 6 bases between. The V gene's germline CDR1 is LGHDT and CDR2 YNNKEL (reference sequence). DNA of the CDR3: TGTGCCAGCAGCCAAGGAGTGGACACTGAAGCTTTCTTT. Protein: CASSQGVDTEAFF.

In this sample, this clonotype turned up a few times. This chain links TRBV6-5 with TRBJ1-4; no clear D. Trimming took off 0 bases at V and 3 bases at J, with 5 bases between the two ends. CDR3 length: 14 amino acids. CDR1 and CDR2 from the germline V gene are MNHEY and SVGAGI. The CDR3 loop reads CASSYSRANEKLFF. The DNA of the CDR3 is TGTGCCAGCAGTTACTCGAGGGCTAATGAAAAACTGTTTTTT.

The rearrangement joins TRBV6-1 to TRBJ2-1, with D perhaps TRBD1 (6 bases). Germline V gene data show CDR1 as MNHNS and CDR2 as SASEGT. The CDR3 sequence is 14 residues long. Trimming removed 6 bases from V and 5 bases from J, with 14 bases in between. The CDR3 loop reads CASRTGSRDNEQFF. Here the CDR3 DNA reads TGTGCCAGCAGAACAGGGTCCCGCGACAATGAGCAGTTCTTC.

This clonotype has only a few counts. V and J are TRBV5-1 and TRBJ2-1; D remains ambiguous. In germline, CDR1 is SGHRS, CDR2 YFSETQ. Trimming stripped 4 bases from V and 3 bases from J, with 14 bases between. There are 15 residues in the CDR3. The CDR3 reads CASSPRLLSYNEQFF. The CDR3 DNA is TGCGCCAGCAGCCCCCGCCTACTCAGCTACAATGAGCAGTTCTTC.